This T cell receptor (beta chain) was retrieved from a study of blood T cell repertoires in COVID-19. Profiling relied on immunoSEQ multiplex PCR, and the TCRdb table lists in-frame clones only, not all of them. The sample contains almost 70,000 clones, approximately 89% of which appear only once. This TCR derives from a woman in her fifties or sixties with active COVID-19. Sequenced: peripheral blood.

The CDR3 region is CATSGLAVNTGELFF. The CDR3 DNA reads TGTGCCACCAGTGGTCTAGCGGTGAACACCGGGGAGCTGTTTTTT. The genes are TRBV24-1 and TRBJ2-2; 7 bases line up with TRBD2. Germline CDR1 reads KGHDR; CDR2 reads SFDVKD. J lost 1 base, V lost 5 bases, and 3 bases had no gene match. The CDR3 runs 15 residues.